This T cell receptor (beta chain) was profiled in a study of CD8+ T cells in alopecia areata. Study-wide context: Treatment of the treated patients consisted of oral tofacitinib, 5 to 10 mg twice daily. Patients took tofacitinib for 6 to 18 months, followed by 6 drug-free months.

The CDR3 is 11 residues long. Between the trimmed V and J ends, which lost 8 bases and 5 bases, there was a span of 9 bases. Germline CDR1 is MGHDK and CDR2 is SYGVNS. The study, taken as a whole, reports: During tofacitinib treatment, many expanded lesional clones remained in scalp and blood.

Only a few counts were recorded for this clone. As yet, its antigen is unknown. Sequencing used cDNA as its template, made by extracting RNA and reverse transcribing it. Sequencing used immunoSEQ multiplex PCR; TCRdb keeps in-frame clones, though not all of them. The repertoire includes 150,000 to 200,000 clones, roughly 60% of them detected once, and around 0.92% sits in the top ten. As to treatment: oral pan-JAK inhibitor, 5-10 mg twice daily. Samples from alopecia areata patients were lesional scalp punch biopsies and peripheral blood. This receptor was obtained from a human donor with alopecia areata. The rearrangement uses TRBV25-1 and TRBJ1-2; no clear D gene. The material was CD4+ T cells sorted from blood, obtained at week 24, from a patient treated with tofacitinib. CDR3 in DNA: TGTGCCAGCCTGGGCCTTTATGGCTACACCTTC. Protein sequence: CASLGLYGYTF.